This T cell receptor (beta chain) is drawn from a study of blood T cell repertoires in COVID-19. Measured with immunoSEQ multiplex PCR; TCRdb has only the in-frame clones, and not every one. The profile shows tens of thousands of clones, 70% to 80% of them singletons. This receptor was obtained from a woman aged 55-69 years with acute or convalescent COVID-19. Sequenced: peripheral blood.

The CDR3 loop reads CASSIDPRVTGELFF. The CDR3 region has the DNA TGTGCCAGTAGTATAGATCCTCGGGTCACCGGGGAGCTGTTTTTT. This chain uses TRBV19 with TRBJ2-2; D uncertain. The CDR3 contains 15 residues. In germline, CDR1 is LNHDA, CDR2 SQIVND (reference sequence). Trimming pared 0 bases from V and 4 bases from J, leaving 9 bases between. The variable domain in full, completed from reference TRBV19 and TRBJ2-2, reads DGGITQSPKYLFRKEGQNVTLSCEQNLNHDAMYWYRQDPGQGLRLIYYSQIVNDFQKGDIAEGYSVSREKKESFPLTVTSAQKNPTAFYLCASSIDPRVTGELFFGEGSRLTVL.